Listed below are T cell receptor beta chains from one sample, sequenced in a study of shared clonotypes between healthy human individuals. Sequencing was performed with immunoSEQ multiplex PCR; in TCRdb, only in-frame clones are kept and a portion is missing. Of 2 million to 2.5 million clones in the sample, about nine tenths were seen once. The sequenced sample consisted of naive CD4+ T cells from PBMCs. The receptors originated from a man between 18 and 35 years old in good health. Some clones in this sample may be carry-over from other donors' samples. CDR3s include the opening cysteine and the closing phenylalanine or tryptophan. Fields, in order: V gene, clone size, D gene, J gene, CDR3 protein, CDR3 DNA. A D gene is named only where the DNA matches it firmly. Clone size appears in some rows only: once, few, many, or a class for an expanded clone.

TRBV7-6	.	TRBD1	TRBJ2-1	CASNGGRGMYNEQFF	TGTGCCAGCAATGGGGGCAGGGGGATGTACAATGAGCAGTTCTTC
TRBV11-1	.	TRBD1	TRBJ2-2	CASSPKFGQGSTGELFF	TGTGCCAGCAGCCCCAAATTCGGACAGGGGAGCACCGGGGAGCTGTTTTTT
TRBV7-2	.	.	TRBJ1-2	CASSLAGGGLDYTF	TGTGCCAGCAGCTTAGCAGGGGGAGGATTGGACTACACCTTC
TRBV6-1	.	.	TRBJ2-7	CASSEQVRLPYEQYF	TGTGCCAGCAGTGAGCAGGTTAGGTTGCCCTACGAGCAGTACTTC
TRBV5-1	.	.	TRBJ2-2	CASSLRAGATGELFF	TGCGCCAGCAGCTTGAGGGCAGGGGCCACCGGGGAGCTGTTTTTT
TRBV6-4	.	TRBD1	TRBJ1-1	CASSPGQGDRTEAFF	TGTGCCAGCAGTCCTGGACAGGGGGATCGCACTGAAGCTTTCTTT
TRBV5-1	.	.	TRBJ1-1	CASSLGGSNTEAFF	TGCGCCAGCAGCCTGGGGGGGAGTAACACTGAAGCTTTCTTT
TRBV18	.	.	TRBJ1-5	CASSPGYSNQPQHF	TGTGCCAGCTCACCAGGGTACAGCAATCAGCCCCAGCATTTT
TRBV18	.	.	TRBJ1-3	CASSPPPGGNTIYF	TGTGCCAGCTCACCACCCCCCGGGGGAAACACCATATATTTT
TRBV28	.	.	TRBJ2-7	CASCLMVSYEQYF	TGTGCCAGCTGTCTTATGGTCTCCTACGAGCAGTACTTC
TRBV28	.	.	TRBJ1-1	CASSLGRGTEAFF	TGTGCCAGCAGTCTTGGACGGGGCACTGAAGCTTTCTTT
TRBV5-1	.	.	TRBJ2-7	CASSPAASYEQYF	TGCGCCAGCAGCCCAGCGGCCTCCTACGAGCAGTACTTC
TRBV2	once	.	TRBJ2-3	CASSAARQKTDTQYF	TGTGCCAGCAGTGCGGCCCGGCAGAAAACAGATACGCAGTATTTT
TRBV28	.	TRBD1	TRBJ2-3	CASSSPAGGASSVADTQYF	TGTGCCAGCAGTTCGCCGGCAGGGGGAGCCTCCTCAGTGGCAGATACGCAGTATTTT
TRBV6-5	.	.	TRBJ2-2	CASSYSAGPNTGELFF	TGTGCCAGCAGTTACTCGGCGGGGCCGAACACCGGGGAGCTGTTTTTT
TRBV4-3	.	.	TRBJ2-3	CASSQDPGLSGADTQYF	TGCGCCAGCAGCCAAGACCCGGGACTCTCTGGTGCAGATACGCAGTATTTT